This T cell receptor beta chain was documented in a study of response to subunit inactivated influenza vaccine. This clonotype has only a few counts. What it binds is unknown. Findings and limits, study-wide: Authors suggested few new T cells are recruited by each seasonal influenza vaccination.

Each CDR3 protein is one row after TCRdb ran MiXCR on the RT-PCR reads. The sample has almost 250,000 distinct CDR3 sequences; 12% are singletons. Between the trimmed V and J ends, which lost 0 bases and 3 bases, there was a span of 11 bases. Germline assignment: CDR1 LGHDT and CDR2 YNNKEL (reference sequence). The CDR3 totals 15 residues. Sequences were derived from non-naive T cells sorted from PBMCs, sampled 14 days before vaccination. This TCR came from a man between 45 and 60 years old who received an inactivated influenza vaccine. The chain carries TRBV3-1 and TRBJ1-2; possible D gene TRBD1, 5 bases. This chain's CDR3 is CASSQDLRDYYGYTF. CDR3 in DNA: TGTGCCAGCAGCCAAGATCTCCGGGACTACTATGGCTACACCTTC.